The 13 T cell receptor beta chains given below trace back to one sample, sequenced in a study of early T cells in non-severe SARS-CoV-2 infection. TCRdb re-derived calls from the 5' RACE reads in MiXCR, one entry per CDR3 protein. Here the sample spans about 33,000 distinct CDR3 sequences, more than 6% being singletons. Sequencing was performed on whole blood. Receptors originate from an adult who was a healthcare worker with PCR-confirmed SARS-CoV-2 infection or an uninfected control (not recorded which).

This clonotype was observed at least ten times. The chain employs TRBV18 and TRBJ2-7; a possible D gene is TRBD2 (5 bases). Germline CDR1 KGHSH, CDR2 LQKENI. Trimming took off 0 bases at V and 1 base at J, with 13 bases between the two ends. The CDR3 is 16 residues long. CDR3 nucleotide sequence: TGTGCCAGCTCACCACCCTCCCTAGGGAGTTCCTACGAGCAGTACTTC. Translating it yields CASSPPSLGSSYEQYF.

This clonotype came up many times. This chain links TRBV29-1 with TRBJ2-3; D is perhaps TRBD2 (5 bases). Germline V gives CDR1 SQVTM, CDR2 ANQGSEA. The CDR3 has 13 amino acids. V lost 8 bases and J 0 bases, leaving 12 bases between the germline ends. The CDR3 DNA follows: TGCAGCACCCGGGATTCTAGCACAGATACGCAGTATTTT. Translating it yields CSTRDSSTDTQYF.

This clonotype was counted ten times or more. CDR3 amino acids: CASSPTAREEQFF. As DNA, the CDR3 is TGTGCCAGCAGCCCGACTGCTCGGGAGGAGCAGTTCTTC. The gene calls are TRBV3-1 and TRBJ2-1; possibly TRBD2 for D (6 bases). This CDR3 region has 13 residues. Germline CDR1 LGHDT, CDR2 YNNKEL (reference sequence). V shed 4 bases and J shed 10 bases, with 14 bases lying between them.

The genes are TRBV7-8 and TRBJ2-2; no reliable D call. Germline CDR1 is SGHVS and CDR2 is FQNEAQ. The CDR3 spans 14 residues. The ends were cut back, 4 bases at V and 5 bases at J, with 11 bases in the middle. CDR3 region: CASSYNKGTGELFF. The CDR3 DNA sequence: TGTGCCAGCAGCTATAATAAGGGAACCGGGGAGCTGTTTTTT.

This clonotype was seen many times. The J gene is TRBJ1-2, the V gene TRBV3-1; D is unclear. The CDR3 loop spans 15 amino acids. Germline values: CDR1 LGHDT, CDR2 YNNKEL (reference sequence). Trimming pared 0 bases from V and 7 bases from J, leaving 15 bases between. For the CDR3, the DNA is TGTGCCAGCAGCCAAGATATCGATGAGTCCAGTGGCTACACCTTC. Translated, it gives CASSQDIDESSGYTF.

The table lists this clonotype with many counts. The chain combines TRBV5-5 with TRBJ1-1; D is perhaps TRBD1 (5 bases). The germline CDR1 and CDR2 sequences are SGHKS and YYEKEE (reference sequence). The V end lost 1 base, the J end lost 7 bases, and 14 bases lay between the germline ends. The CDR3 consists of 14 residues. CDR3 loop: CASSLIMGLVEAFF. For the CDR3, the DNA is TGTGCCAGCAGCTTGATTATGGGGCTTGTTGAAGCTTTCTTT.

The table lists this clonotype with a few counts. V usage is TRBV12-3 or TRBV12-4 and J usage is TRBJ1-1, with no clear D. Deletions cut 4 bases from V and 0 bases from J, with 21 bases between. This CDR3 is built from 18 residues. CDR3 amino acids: CASSYRIFLGEMNTEAFF. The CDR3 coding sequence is TGTGCCAGCAGTTACAGAATATTCCTCGGAGAAATGAACACTGAAGCTTTCTTT.

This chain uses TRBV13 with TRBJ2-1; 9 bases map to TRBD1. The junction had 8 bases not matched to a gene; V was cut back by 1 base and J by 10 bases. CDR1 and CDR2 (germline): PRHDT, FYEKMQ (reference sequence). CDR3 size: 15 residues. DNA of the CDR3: TGTGCCAGCAGCTTAGAGGGGACAGGGTATCGGGAGCAGTTCTTC. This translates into CASSLEGTGYREQFF.

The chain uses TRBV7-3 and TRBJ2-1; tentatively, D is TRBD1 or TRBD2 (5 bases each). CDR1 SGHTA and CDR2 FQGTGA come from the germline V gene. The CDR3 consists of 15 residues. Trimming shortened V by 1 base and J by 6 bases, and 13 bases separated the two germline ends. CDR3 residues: CASSLNLLGVNEQFF. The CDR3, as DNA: TGTGCCAGCAGCTTAAACCTACTAGGGGTCAATGAGCAGTTCTTC.

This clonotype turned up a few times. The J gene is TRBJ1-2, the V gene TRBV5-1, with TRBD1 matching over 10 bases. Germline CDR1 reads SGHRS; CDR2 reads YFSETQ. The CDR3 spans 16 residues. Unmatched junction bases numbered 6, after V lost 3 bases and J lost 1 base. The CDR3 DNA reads TGCGCCAGCAGCTACGGGACAGGGGATGGTAACTATGGCTACACCTTC. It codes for CASSYGTGDGNYGYTF.

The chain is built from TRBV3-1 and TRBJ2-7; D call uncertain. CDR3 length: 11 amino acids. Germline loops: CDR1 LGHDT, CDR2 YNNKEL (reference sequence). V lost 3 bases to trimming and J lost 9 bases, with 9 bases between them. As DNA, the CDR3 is TGTGCCAGCAGCCAGGGGTTCTCGCAGTACTTC. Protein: CASSQGFSQYF.

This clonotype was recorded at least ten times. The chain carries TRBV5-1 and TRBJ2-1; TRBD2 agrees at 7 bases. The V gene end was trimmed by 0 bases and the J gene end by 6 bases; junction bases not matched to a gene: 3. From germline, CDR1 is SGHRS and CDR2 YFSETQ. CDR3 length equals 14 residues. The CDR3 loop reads CASSLGAGSNEQFF. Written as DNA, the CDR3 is TGCGCCAGCAGCTTGGGAGCGGGGTCCAATGAGCAGTTCTTC.

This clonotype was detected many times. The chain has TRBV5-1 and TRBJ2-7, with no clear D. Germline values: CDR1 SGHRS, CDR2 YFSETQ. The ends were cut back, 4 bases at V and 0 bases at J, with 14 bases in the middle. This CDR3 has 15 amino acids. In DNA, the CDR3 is TGCGCCAGCAGCCCCGGCCCTCAAACCTCCTACGAGCAGTACTTC. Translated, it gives CASSPGPQTSYEQYF.